The 2 T cell receptor beta chains below all came from one sample that was sequenced in a study of cytomegalovirus exposure and HLA in healthy donors. The PCR had 60 Vbeta and 13 Jbeta primers. The repertoire was sequenced with immunoSEQ multiplex PCR; TCRdb's copy has only in-frame clones and lacks some. The profile shows 150,000 to 180,000 clones, about 85% of them singletons. The material sequenced was PBMCs. The receptors originated from a man aged 30-40 years in good health and CMV-seropositive.

V is TRBV30 and J is TRBJ1-1; D is possibly TRBD1 (5 bases). This CDR3 comprises 13 residues. Germline CDR1 and CDR2: GTSNPN and SVGIG (reference sequence). Trimming removed 5 bases from V and 0 bases from J, with 10 bases in between. The CDR3 bases are TGTGCCTGGGAAAGGGGAATGAACACTGAAGCTTTCTTT. Protein product: CAWERGMNTEAFF.

The rearrangement joins TRBV6-4 to TRBJ2-3; D is perhaps TRBD1 (5 bases). Germline CDR1 and CDR2: MRHNA and SNTAGT. V was trimmed by 7 bases and J by 0 bases, leaving 11 bases between them. The CDR3 has 14 amino acids. The CDR3 protein is CASKLTESTDTQYF. The CDR3 DNA sequence: TGTGCCAGCAAGTTGACAGAGAGCACAGATACGCAGTATTTT.